These T cell receptor beta chains were read from a single sample in a study of blood T cell repertoires in COVID-19. Produced via immunoSEQ multiplex PCR; TCRdb's table is partial and in-frame only. Found here are 330,000 or so clones, 80% to 90% of them singletons; the top ten hold around 10%. Input material: peripheral blood. These receptors originate from a man in his thirties or forties with COVID-19, enrolled during active disease. CDR3s include the opening cysteine and the closing phenylalanine or tryptophan. A D gene is named only where the DNA matches it firmly. Some rows mark clone size as missing; the rest say once, few, many or name a class of expanded clone.

j_call	d_call	v_call	clone_size	cdr3_nt	cdr3_aa
TRBJ1-5	TRBD1	TRBV24-1	once	TGTGCCACATCTGACAGGGGCAGCAATCAGCCCCAGCATTTT	CATSDRGSNQPQHF
TRBJ1-2	TRBD1	TRBV28	NA	TGTGCCAGCAGACCCGGACAGGCGGTGGGTGGCTACACCTTC	CASRPGQAVGGYTF
TRBJ1-1	NA	TRBV7-9	NA	TGTGCCAGCAGCCTCAGTGGCCTCGAAGCTTTCTTT	CASSLSGLEAFF
TRBJ1-6	TRBD1	TRBV5-1	few	TGCGCCAGCAGCCCCCAGGACAGGGGTACATTCTCCTATAATTCACCCCTCCACTTT	CASSPQDRGTFSYNSPLHF
TRBJ2-7	NA	TRBV19	NA	TGTGCCAGTAGCCTTCAGGGGGGTTCCTCCTACGAGCAGTACTTC	CASSLQGGSSYEQYF
TRBJ2-7	TRBD1	TRBV7-8	NA	TGTGCCAGCAGCTTAAAAGCCGGGACAGGGGGCCACGAGCAGTACTTC	CASSLKAGTGGHEQYF
TRBJ2-5	NA	TRBV24-1	NA	TGTGCCACCAGGCGGGGGCACCAAGAGACCCAGTACTTC	CATRRGHQETQYF
TRBJ1-1	NA	TRBV2	NA	TGTGCCAGCAGTACCTCGAGGGGGGGCACTGAAGCTTTCTTT	CASSTSRGGTEAFF
TRBJ2-5	TRBD1	TRBV11-3	NA	TGTGCCAGCAGCTCCCCGGACCAGGGGGTCCAGTACTTC	CASSSPDQGVQYF
TRBJ2-7	TRBD2	TRBV6-6	NA	TGTGCCAGCAGCTTACCGGGACTAGCGGGCGAGCAGTACTTC	CASSLPGLAGEQYF
TRBJ2-5	NA	TRBV29-1	NA	TGCAGCGTTGTACCGGGAGCCCCAGAGACCCAGTACTTC	CSVVPGAPETQYF
TRBJ2-6	TRBD1	TRBV10-3	NA	TGTGCCATCAGCCGACAGGGGGCGAGGGGGGCCAACGTCCTGACTTTC	CAISRQGARGANVLTF
TRBJ1-1	TRBD1	TRBV6-1	NA	TGTGCCAGCAGTGACCCCGGGACAGGGGGCAGAGCTTTCTTT	CASSDPGTGGRAFF
TRBJ2-1	TRBD1	TRBV7-3	once	TGTGCCAGCAGAGTTACCTCAGGGGGCGATAGGAATGAGCAGTTCTTC	CASRVTSGGDRNEQFF
TRBJ2-7	NA	TRBV28	NA	TGTGCCAGCACCCCTGATCTGCACCGGGACTTCTCCTACGAGCAGTACTTC	CASTPDLHRDFSYEQYF
TRBJ1-4	TRBD1	TRBV27	once	TGTGCCAGCAGTTTAAGGACAGGGGAAAAACTGTTTTTT	CASSLRTGEKLFF
TRBJ1-1	NA	TRBV29-1	NA	TGCAGCGTTGTTTTAAACGTCGGGAACACTGAAGCTTTCTTT	CSVVLNVGNTEAFF
TRBJ1-6	NA	TRBV7-3	NA	TGTGCCAGCAGCTTAAATCCGGGGAAAGATTCACCCCTCCACTTT	CASSLNPGKDSPLHF
TRBJ2-3	TRBD2	TRBV24-1	NA	TGTGCCACCAGTGACCCGACTAAGCGGGAGGGCCTGGATACGCAGTATTTT	CATSDPTKREGLDTQYF
TRBJ2-2	NA	TRBV18	few	TGTGCCACGCGATTAATGTCCACCGGGGAGCTGTTTTTT	CATRLMSTGELFF
TRBJ1-2	TRBD1	TRBV5-4	NA	TGTGCCAGCAGCGTGAACAGGGGCTTGGGCTATGGCTACACCTTC	CASSVNRGLGYGYTF
TRBJ2-7	NA	TRBV11-2	NA	TGTGCCAGCAGCCCCGAGCCGCGGGACTTC	CASSPEPRDF
TRBJ2-7	NA	TRBV19	NA	TGTGCCAGTAGTGGGGAGGTACCCTACGAGCAGTACTTC	CASSGEVPYEQYF
TRBJ2-6	NA	TRBV4-2	NA	TGTGCCAGCAGCGGAAGGAAGGGGACTGGGGCCAACGTCCTGACTTTC	CASSGRKGTGANVLTF
TRBJ1-1	NA	TRBV28	NA	TGTGCCAGCACCCCCCCCGGCACTGAAGCTTTCTTT	CASTPPGTEAFF
TRBJ1-4	NA	TRBV5-1	once	TGCGCCAGCAGCCAAGGGGTCACAAATGAAAAACTGTTTTTT	CASSQGVTNEKLFF
TRBJ2-3	TRBD2	TRBV7-9	NA	TGTGCCAGCAGCCAGGGACTAGCGGGAGCAACAGATACGCAGTATTTT	CASSQGLAGATDTQYF
TRBJ1-4	NA	TRBV7-2	NA	TGTGCCAGCAGCTTTGGGTCAGGTGGGGAAAAACTGTTTTTT	CASSFGSGGEKLFF
TRBJ2-7	NA	TRBV30	NA	TGTGCCTGGAGTGTAATGGGCCGTTTCGGGAGTGACAACGAGCAGTACTTC	CAWSVMGRFGSDNEQYF
TRBJ2-7	NA	TRBV11-2	NA	TGTGCCAGCAGCCCAACAGCCTACGAGCAGTACTTC	CASSPTAYEQYF
TRBJ1-2	TRBD1	TRBV10-1	NA	TGCGCCAGCAGGGGGGCAGGGGGAGTCAACTATGGCTACACCTTC	CASRGAGGVNYGYTF
TRBJ1-6	NA	TRBV27	NA	TGTGCCAGCAGTTTAATTTCAGGTTACCTAAGCTCCTATAATTCACCCCTCCACTTT	CASSLISGYLSSYNSPLHF
TRBJ1-1	NA	TRBV6-5	NA	TGTGCCAGCAGACACCCGATGAACACTGAAGCTTTCTTT	CASRHPMNTEAFF
TRBJ2-5	TRBD2	TRBV28	NA	TGTGCCAGCAGTTTTCGGGAGGTGGCAGAGACCCAGTACTTC	CASSFREVAETQYF
TRBJ1-2	NA	TRBV19	NA	TGTGCCAGTAGTATGGACACTAACTATGGCTACACCTTC	CASSMDTNYGYTF
TRBJ2-3	NA	TRBV24-1	NA	TGTGCCACCAGTGACCCTGGAGGGCAGGGCACAGATACGCAGTATTTT	CATSDPGGQGTDTQYF
TRBJ1-3	NA	TRBV29-1	NA	TGCAGCGTTGAGGGCCAAGGCCCAAACACCATATATTTT	CSVEGQGPNTIYF
TRBJ1-1	NA	TRBV30	NA	TGTGCCTGGAAGTTAAACATCCAGAACACTGAAGCTTTCTTT	CAWKLNIQNTEAFF
TRBJ2-1	TRBD1	TRBV5-1	NA	TGCGCCAGCAGTTCCCAAACAGGGGCCCTCTACAATGAGCAGTTCTTC	CASSSQTGALYNEQFF
TRBJ2-3	TRBD2	TRBV15	NA	TGTGCCACCAGCCTCCGACTAGCGGGGAGCACAGATACGCAGTATTTT	CATSLRLAGSTDTQYF
TRBJ2-1	TRBD1	TRBV7-9	NA	TGTGCCAGCAGCCTTCCGGACAGGGACTACAATGAGCAGTTCTTC	CASSLPDRDYNEQFF
TRBJ2-7	TRBD1	TRBV9	NA	TGTGCCAGCAGCGGGGACAGGGCAGTCTACGAGCAGTACTTC	CASSGDRAVYEQYF
TRBJ2-5	TRBD2	TRBV28	NA	TGTGCCAGCCGTTTAGCGGGAGGGCAGGAGACCCAGTACTTC	CASRLAGGQETQYF
TRBJ2-7	TRBD2	TRBV10-3	NA	TGTGCCATCAGTCAGATAGCGGGACTCTCCTACGAGCAGTACTTC	CAISQIAGLSYEQYF
TRBJ1-6	TRBD1	TRBV5-4	NA	TGTGCCAGCAGCCTCGGACAGGGGAGTTCACCCCTCCACTTT	CASSLGQGSSPLHF
TRBJ1-2	NA	TRBV29-1	NA	TGCAGCGTTGAAGAAAGGTACAGGGCAAACTATGGCTACACCTTC	CSVEERYRANYGYTF